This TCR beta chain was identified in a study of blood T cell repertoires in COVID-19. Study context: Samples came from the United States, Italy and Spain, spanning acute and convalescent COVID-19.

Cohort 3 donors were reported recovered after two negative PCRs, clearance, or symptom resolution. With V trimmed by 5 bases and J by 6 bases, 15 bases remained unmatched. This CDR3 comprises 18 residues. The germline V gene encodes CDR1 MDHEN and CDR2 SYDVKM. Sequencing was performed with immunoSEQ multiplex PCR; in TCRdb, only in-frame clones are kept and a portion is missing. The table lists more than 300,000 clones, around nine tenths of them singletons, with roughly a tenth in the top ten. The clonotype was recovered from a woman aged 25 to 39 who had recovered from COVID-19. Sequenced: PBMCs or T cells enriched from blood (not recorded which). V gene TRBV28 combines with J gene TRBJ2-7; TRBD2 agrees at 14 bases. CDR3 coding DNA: TGTGCCAGCAGTGCCCAGACTAGCGGGAGGGCCCTTGGGATCGAGCAGTACTTC. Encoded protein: CASSAQTSGRALGIEQYF.